This T cell receptor (beta chain) was recorded in a study of shared clonotypes between healthy human individuals (dated by TCRdb to 2020 to 2022). Some background on the complete study: The cohort comprised a couple of women and a few men aged 18 to 49 years. The study deeply sequenced blood TCR repertoires of about 5 healthy adults to estimate repertoire size and the extent of clonotype sharing between individuals. To increase sequencing depth and limit assay-specific biases, different laboratories used diverse techniques to prepare libraries and sequence TCR repertoires. Per donor, leukapheresis produced somewhere between about 0.9 and 9 billion PBMCs. Beyond this particular receptor, the publication reports: Pairwise subsampling indicated that sequencing depth was expected to affect the degree of clonotype sharing among donors. Only blood was sampled, and tissue TCR repertoires likely differ from those in blood. Because the study included a small number of donors, the genetic and exposure-history diversity represented was limited.

In this sample, this clone turned up once. The specificity of this receptor is unknown. No base qualities exist here, and no much larger clone lies one base off it. CDR1 and CDR2 were assigned from the germline V gene as MDHEN and SYDVKM. Reading from cysteine to phenylalanine, the CDR3 counts 13 amino acids. The retained sequence is limited to the CDR3, 39 bases, with the frame set at the first base. V is reduced by 5 bases and J by 4 bases, leaving a spacing of 9 bases between them. The donors were healthy, HIV-negative adults with no recently reported acute infections or vaccinations. Every donor was a Caucasian adult living in Nashville, Tennessee, USA. For unsorted samples, about 90 million PBMCs were counted, and genomic DNA was extracted using the QIAamp DNA Blood Mini kit. After blood collection by leukapheresis, PBMCs were isolated using Ficoll-Histopaque density gradient centrifugation and then cryopreserved in the vapor phase of liquid nitrogen.

TCR CDR3 regions were amplified from genomic DNA by multiplex PCR using the deep immunoSEQ assay. For each cell subset, the extracted genomic DNA was distributed evenly across all wells of several immunoSEQ 96-well plates, and each plate served as one replicate. Each replicate PCR for unsorted PBMC received 300 to 350 ng genomic DNA, equal to tens of thousands of T cell genomes. Ten immunoSEQ deep assay plates were used to sequence unsorted PBMC genomic DNA. Purified libraries were quantified with a Qubit 3.0 fluorometer, sized on a Bioanalyzer 2100, and re-quantified with the KAPA Library Quantification kit. Every immunoSEQ 96-well plate was sequenced on a separate single-read 150-cycle Illumina NextSeq 550 flow cell. Concerning the study's data processing: Because the immunoSEQ output included only junctional sequences and no quality scores, the filtering could not be the same as the filtering used for full-length reads. Sequences were annotated with PyIR, a Python wrapper for IgBLAST v1.9, and V/J genes and CDR3 were assigned using IMGT germline references. Reads were filtered out if the reads had weak V/J assignments (E-value above 1e-6), no CDR3, stop codons, out-of-frame junctions, or ambiguous translated residues. V3J clonotypes were defined by identical inferred V gene, J gene, and CDR3 amino acid sequence. The percentage overlap between two repertoires was calculated by dividing the number of shared unique clonotypes by the size of the smaller repertoire. Three approaches were used to assess repertoire richness: RTK rarefaction, the Chao1 estimator, and Recon v2.1 estimates of unobserved clonotypes. TCRdb limited this immuneACCESS table to in-frame rearrangements with V and J called. A share of clones is missing; checked studies link under half to unresolved V genes, and the rest is unexplained. The V and J calls and the clone size are those of that table, but D and trimming were determined from the DNA. This sample lists about 480,000 clones; nearly 80% were detected once. The ten largest account for under 15% of the sample.

The sequenced sample was PBMCs. Recombination linked TRBV28 to TRBJ2-1; the D region is possibly TRBD1 or TRBD2, each matching across 5 bases. This TCR came from a woman in her forties in good health. Some clones in this sample may be carry-over from other donors' samples. The DNA sequence is TGTGCCAGCAGTCGGGACCATTACAATGAGCAGTTCTTC. Its translation is CASSRDHYNEQFF.